This T cell receptor (beta chain) came from a study of T cell responses to AZD1222 COVID-19 vaccine. About the research overall: Recipients boosted at about 4 weeks or about 12 weeks are pooled.

This CDR3 has 18 residues. The V end lost 2 bases, the J end lost 4 bases, and 24 bases lay between the germline ends. CDR1 is MDHEN, CDR2 SYDVKM, per germline. Profiled with immunoSEQ multiplex PCR; TCRdb holds only in-frame clones, not every one. The data hold 200,000 or so clones, with approximately 90% observed a single time. This chain links TRBV28 with TRBJ2-7; D is possibly TRBD2 (8 bases). The TCR comes from an adult in good health. Sample: peripheral blood, taken on day 0 of AZD1222 vaccination. CDR3 in DNA: TGTGCCAGCAGTTTACAGACAGGGTCCGGGACTAGACGGTACGAGCAGTACTTC. This codes for CASSLQTGSGTRRYEQYF.